The sequence of this T cell receptor beta chain was determined in a study of OX40 agonist ivuxolimab in advanced cancers. At the level of the study: In three patients, partial responses were observed, one with hepatocellular carcinoma and two with cutaneous melanoma. Notes on the study in general: CD4+ and CD8+ blood T cells expanded clonally by week 6 at 0.1 to 3.0 mg/kg.

Remarks on this clone: Antigen: not known.

Assay used: immunoSEQ multiplex PCR; TCRdb lists only in-frame clones, some missing. This table has 25,000 to 30,000 clones, 86% appearing once. The receptor's source is an adult with an advanced solid tumor such as melanoma, head and neck, liver or kidney cancer. The sample was CD4+ or CD8+ T cells sorted from blood, taken in a trial of the OX40 agonist ivuxolimab.

The CDR3 reads CASSQTLGTRGETQYF. The CDR3 bases are TGCGCCAGCAGCCAGACGCTAGGGACTAGAGGAGAGACCCAGTACTTC. The chain uses TRBV4-1 and TRBJ2-5; 8 bases are a match to TRBD2. J gave up 4 bases and V 3 bases, and 10 bases lay outside the gene matches. Germline CDR1 MGHRA, CDR2 YSYEKL. There are 16 residues in the CDR3.